This TCR beta chain derives from a study of metastatic and nonmetastatic thyroid tumors. Ten or more counts support this clone. Within the sample, other DNA sequences also encode this same CDR3. No patient received treatment before thyroid surgery. In the study's own analysis: The study built a papillary thyroid cancer distant-metastasis classifier from CDR3 differences across clinicopathological groups. TCRdb reprocessed the PCR reads via MiXCR. None of the V and J calls come from the authors' own analysis; TCRdb made them. The data hold some 7,800 clones, with roughly 31% observed a single time. The ends were cut back, 6 bases at V and 2 bases at J, with 4 bases in the middle. The CDR3 covers 11 residues. Germline V lookup: CDR1 SNHLY, CDR2 FYNNEI.

The specimen sequenced was tumor tissue. The chain carries TRBV2 and TRBJ2-5; no reliable D call. The source of this sequence is a female donor with papillary thyroid cancer or a benign thyroid nodule (not recorded which). Some clones in this sample may be carry-over from other donors' samples. The CDR3 protein is CASRLQETQYF. The CDR3 DNA sequence: TGTGCCAGCAGGTTACAAGAGACCCAGTACTTC.